This T cell receptor beta chain emerged from a study of T cells in Graves' hyperthyroidism and ophthalmopathy. General study findings and limits: Blood also showed most of the thyroid clonotypes that were expanded above 0.001.

At least ten counts were recorded for this clonotype. Antigen specificity is unknown. TCR beta CDR3 regions were amplified from RNA. TCR CDR3 regions were first amplified by RT-PCR with HTBI primers. Each CDR3 protein is one row after TCRdb ran MiXCR on the multiplex PCR reads. The sample records over 700,000 distinct CDR3 sequences, just over 35% being singletons. The study enrolled patients aged 18 to 65 with newly diagnosed hyperthyroidism of under 2 months' duration. The V gene's germline CDR1 is SQVTM and CDR2 ANQGSEA. Trimming took 6 bases from V and 0 from J, leaving 14 bases between them. The CDR3 extends over 14 amino acids.

Sequenced: blood. The TCR comes from a woman aged 35 to 49 with Graves' hyperthyroidism. This rearrangement joins TRBV29-1 to TRBJ1-1; D unresolved. CDR3 nucleotides: TGCAGCGTCTTCACGAAACCCTTGAACACTGAAGCTTTCTTT. Protein sequence: CSVFTKPLNTEAFF.